This TCR beta chain was profiled in a study of HIV-infected patients and healthy controls. Findings and caveats of the study: Only sixteen HIV-infected individuals were processed, a major limit on how widely findings apply.

Whole blood was used without fractionation, so all unsorted peripheral T cells were included. A note on this clonotype: What it recognizes is unknown.

V was pared by 3 bases and J by 2 bases, with 13 bases between. Germline V gives CDR1 MGHRA, CDR2 YSYEKL. The CDR3 is 15 residues long. cDNA was made from about 500 ng RNA using alpha and beta constant primers. Separate chain-specific third strand synthesis with multiplexing indices produced the alpha and beta libraries. A single primer pair per chain amplified all rearrangements, with per-molecule barcodes. One entry per CDR3 protein results from TCRdb running MiXCR on the 5' RACE reads. The sample includes some 19,000 distinct CDR3 sequences, roughly 8.9% of them seen just once. The genes are TRBV4-1 and TRBJ1-2; D gene unclear. The sample was blood. This TCR derives from an adult in good health. CDR3 residues: CASSQDQQQNYGYTF. CDR3 nucleotides: TGCGCCAGCAGCCAGGACCAACAGCAGAACTATGGCTACACCTTC.